This note documents a single T cell receptor (beta chain) sequence. Profiling relied on immunoSEQ multiplex PCR, and the TCRdb table lists in-frame clones only, not all of them. Among 60,000 to 70,000 clones listed, roughly 85% were seen once. The data originate from a study of control samples from healthy donors and cancer patients. The germline CDR1 and CDR2 sequences are SGHAT and FQNNGV. The CDR3 runs to 15 residues. J was trimmed by 4 bases and V by 0 bases; bases with no gene match: 5. Sample: blood. This sequence joins TRBV11-2 and TRBJ2-7; 8 bases are a match to TRBD2. This TCR was recovered from a man between 35 and 55 years old in good health. The CDR3 reads CASSLDQRELYEQYF. The CDR3 nucleotides read TGTGCCAGCAGCTTAGATCAGCGGGAGTTATACGAGCAGTACTTC.